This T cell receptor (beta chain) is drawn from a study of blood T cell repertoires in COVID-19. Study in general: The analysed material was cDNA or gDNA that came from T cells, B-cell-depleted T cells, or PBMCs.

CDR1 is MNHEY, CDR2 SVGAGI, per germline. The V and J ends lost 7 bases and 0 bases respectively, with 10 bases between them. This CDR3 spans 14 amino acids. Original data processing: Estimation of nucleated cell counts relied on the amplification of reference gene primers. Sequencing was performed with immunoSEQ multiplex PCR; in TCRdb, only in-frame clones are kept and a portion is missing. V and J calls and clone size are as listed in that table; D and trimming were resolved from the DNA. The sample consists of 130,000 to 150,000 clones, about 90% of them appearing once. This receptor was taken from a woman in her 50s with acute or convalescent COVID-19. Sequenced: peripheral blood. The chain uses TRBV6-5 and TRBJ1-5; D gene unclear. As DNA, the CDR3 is TGTGCCAGCAACCTCGAGGTTAGCAATCAGCCCCAGCATTTT. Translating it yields CASNLEVSNQPQHF.